A selection of T cell receptor beta chains follows, all from one sample in a study of cytomegalovirus exposure and HLA in healthy donors. TCRdb keeps only in-frame clones here, not all; method: immunoSEQ multiplex PCR. The sample lists 90,000 to 100,000 clones, approximately 77% seen once, with 6% to 8.5% in the top ten. Sequencing was carried out using PBMCs. The origin of the receptors is a female donor in good health and CMV-seronegative. Each CDR3 is given with its conserved first and last residue. A D gene is named only where the DNA matches it firmly. A row's size may be missing; if present it is once, few, many or a size class.

J,size,V,D,CDR3,DNA
TRBJ2-3,once,TRBV9,-,CASSVGGEDTQYF,TGTGCCAGCAGCGTAGGGGGAGAGGATACGCAGTATTTT
TRBJ2-5,once,TRBV7-9,TRBD2,CSSSSRTSGGVGETQYF,TGTTCCAGCAGCTCCCGGACTAGCGGGGGGGTTGGGGAGACCCAGTACTTC
TRBJ1-3,-,TRBV25-1,-,CASSDSGDFGNTIYF,TGTGCCAGCAGTGATTCAGGCGATTTTGGAAACACCATATATTTT
TRBJ2-3,-,TRBV6-4,TRBD2,CASSDSNLAGGVGDTQYF,TGTGCCAGCAGTGACTCGAACCTAGCGGGAGGTGTTGGGGATACGCAGTATTTT
TRBJ2-3,-,TRBV5-1,TRBD1,CASSLRQGSTDTQYF,TGCGCCAGCAGCTTGCGACAGGGGAGCACAGATACGCAGTATTTT
TRBJ1-1,-,TRBV4-1,-,CASTIGGALNTEAFF,TGCGCCAGTACGATAGGGGGAGCGCTGAACACTGAAGCTTTCTTT
TRBJ2-7,-,TRBV18,TRBD1,CASSPSRTGNYEQYF,TGTGCCAGCTCACCATCCAGGACAGGGAATTACGAGCAGTACTTC
TRBJ1-6,few,TRBV7-9,-,CASSVGLLAPNSPLHF,TGTGCCAGCAGCGTGGGACTGCTGGCCCCGAATTCACCCCTCCACTTT
TRBJ2-2,once,TRBV10-3,-,CAISILQGTGELFF,TGTGCCATCAGCATTTTACAGGGAACCGGGGAGCTGTTTTTT
TRBJ2-2,-,TRBV30,-,CAWTYTGPTGELFF,TGTGCCTGGACTTACACAGGGCCAACCGGGGAGCTGTTTTTT
TRBJ1-1,-,TRBV4-1,TRBD1,CASSQEGDRNTEAFF,TGCGCCAGCAGCCAAGAGGGGGACAGGAACACTGAAGCTTTCTTT
TRBJ1-1,-,TRBV5-1,-,CASSLAAITMNTEAFF,TGCGCCAGCAGCTTGGCCGCAATTACTATGAACACTGAAGCTTTCTTT
TRBJ1-2,-,TRBV7-8,TRBD1,CASRQDRAPRGYTF,TGTGCCAGCAGACAGGACAGGGCCCCCCGAGGCTACACCTTC
TRBJ2-6,-,TRBV19,-,CASSIDSSGANVLTF,TGTGCCAGTAGTATCGACAGCTCTGGGGCCAACGTCCTGACTTTC
TRBJ1-4,-,TRBV7-9,-,CASSRDTFEEKLFF,TGTGCCAGCAGCCGGGACACCTTTGAGGAAAAACTGTTTTTT
TRBJ1-4,once,TRBV7-2,TRBD1,CASSSGQGPEKLFF,TGTGCCAGCAGCTCGGGACAGGGACCAGAAAAACTGTTTTTT
TRBJ1-1,-,TRBV6-5,-,CATQTERNTEAFF,TGTGCCACCCAAACAGAGAGGAACACTGAAGCTTTCTTT
TRBJ2-3,-,TRBV27,TRBD2,CASSLGLAGPDTQYF,TGTGCCAGCAGTTTGGGACTAGCCGGCCCAGATACGCAGTATTTT
TRBJ1-2,few,TRBV10-3,-,CASRHQQGNGYTF,TGTGCCTCGCGCCACCAACAGGGAAATGGCTACACCTTC
TRBJ2-5,-,TRBV7-9,-,CASSPRAQETQYF,TGTGCCAGCAGCCCGCGGGCCCAAGAGACCCAGTACTTC
TRBJ2-2,-,TRBV6-1,TRBD1,CASTGGWGTGELFF,TGTGCCAGTACAGGGGGCTGGGGCACCGGGGAGCTGTTTTTT
TRBJ1-2,-,TRBV7-2,-,CASSLRQVRADGYTF,TGTGCCAGCAGCTTACGACAGGTCCGGGCTGATGGCTACACCTTC
TRBJ1-1,once,TRBV6-5,-,CASSYRGGRGTEAFF,TGTGCCAGCAGTTACCGCGGGGGGCGCGGCACTGAAGCTTTCTTT
TRBJ1-2,-,TRBV30,-,CAWSALGHYGYTF,TGTGCCTGGAGTGCTCTGGGCCACTATGGCTACACCTTC
TRBJ2-7,-,TRBV5-1,-,CASSLDPSSYEQYF,TGCGCCAGCAGCTTGGATCCGAGCTCCTACGAGCAGTACTTC
TRBJ1-1,-,TRBV7-2,TRBD1,CASSRTGGGYTEAFF,TGTGCCAGCAGTCGCACAGGGGGGGGATACACTGAAGCTTTCTTT
TRBJ1-6,-,TRBV4-1,TRBD1,CASSQEVQGGRAGNSPLHF,TGCGCCAGCAGCCAAGAGGTGCAGGGGGGCAGGGCGGGCAATTCACCCCTCCACTTT
TRBJ1-2,-,TRBV10-3,-,CAISENMYGYTF,TGTGCCATCAGTGAGAATATGTATGGCTACACCTTC
TRBJ1-4,-,TRBV14,-,CASSRTGQKLFF,TGTGCCAGCAGCCGAACAGGGCAGAAACTGTTTTTT
TRBJ2-1,few,TRBV10-1,-,CASSESEDEQFF,TGCGCCAGCAGTGAGTCTGAGGATGAGCAGTTCTTC
TRBJ1-1,once,TRBV5-1,TRBD1,CASSLAKTGGGHTEAFF,TGCGCCAGCAGCTTGGCAAAAACAGGGGGGGGGCACACTGAAGCCTTCTTT
TRBJ1-3,-,TRBV18,-,CATSTGVSGNTIYF,TGTGCCACCAGCACGGGGGTCTCTGGAAACACCATATATTTT
TRBJ2-5,few,TRBV28,-,CASSPNPQATTETQYF,TGTGCCAGCAGTCCCAACCCACAGGCGACGACTGAGACCCAGTACTTC
TRBJ2-7,-,TRBV6-5,TRBD1,CASGTGYSYEQYF,TGTGCCAGTGGGACAGGGTATTCCTACGAGCAGTACTTC
TRBJ2-1,-,TRBV11-2,-,CASSPGLSSYNEQFF,TGTGCCAGCAGCCCCGGACTGAGCTCCTACAATGAGCAGTTCTTC
TRBJ2-1,-,TRBV28,TRBD2,CASSFRGRESYNEQFF,TGTGCCAGCAGTTTCCGCGGGAGGGAATCCTACAATGAGCAGTTCTTC
TRBJ1-5,once,TRBV28,TRBD1,CASVQGGSNQPQHF,TGTGCCAGCGTACAGGGGGGGAGCAATCAGCCCCAGCATTTT
TRBJ2-2,-,TRBV10-3,TRBD1,CAIGTASNTGELFF,TGTGCCATCGGGACAGCTTCGAACACCGGGGAGCTGTTTTTT
TRBJ2-4,-,TRBV6-5,-,CASAQEAKNIQYF,TGTGCCAGCGCGCAGGAAGCCAAAAACATTCAGTACTTC
TRBJ2-4,-,TRBV7-9,-,CASSFYHQGGPLAKNIQYF,TGTGCCAGCAGCTTCTACCACCAGGGAGGCCCTTTAGCCAAAAACATTCAGTACTTC
TRBJ2-7,-,TRBV4-2,TRBD2,CASSPEGTSVYEQYF,TGTGCCAGCAGCCCGGAGGGGACTAGCGTATACGAGCAGTACTTC
TRBJ2-6,-,TRBV28,-,CASRTGTGANVLTF,TGTGCCAGCCGAACAGGGACTGGGGCCAACGTCCTGACTTTC
TRBJ2-7,-,TRBV6-5,-,CASTRGSPRYEQYF,TGTGCCAGCACTAGGGGGTCCCCCCGCTACGAGCAGTACTTC
TRBJ2-4,-,TRBV28,TRBD1,CASNRGQRNIQYF,TGTGCCAGCAATAGGGGGCAGAGGAACATTCAGTACTTC
TRBJ1-1,-,TRBV7-3,TRBD1,CASSSGTGQRAFF,TGTGCCAGCAGCTCAGGGACAGGTCAGAGGGCTTTCTTT
TRBJ1-2,-,TRBV7-9,TRBD1,CASSEGQGAYGYTF,TGTGCCAGCAGCGAAGGACAGGGGGCCTATGGCTACACCTTC
TRBJ2-3,once,TRBV27,-,CASSSQVRSTDTQYF,TGTGCCAGCAGTAGCCAGGTCCGTAGCACAGATACGCAGTATTTT
TRBJ1-2,-,TRBV28,TRBD1,CASNTQGQGDGYTF,TGTGCCAGCAATACTCAGGGACAGGGAGATGGCTACACCTTC